This T cell receptor (beta chain) emerged from a study of T cell responses to AZD1222 COVID-19 vaccine. Using immunoSEQ multiplex PCR, the repertoire was profiled, and TCRdb retains in-frame clones only, with some absent. The sample records 100,000 to 150,000 clones, around 89% being singletons. For this clone: Its antigen is not identified.

General study points: Nearly half of the spike-specific TCRs reportedly recognize variant regions that carry no mutations. The span of vaccine-associated CD4 TCRs extended across spike, with dominance at 160-218 and 743-854. Clonal diversity was possibly underestimated, and white British individuals and females predominated among donors.

The origin of this receptor is an adult who received the AZD1222 COVID-19 vaccine. The sample in question was peripheral blood, obtained 28 days after the second AZD1222 dose.

CDR3 region: CASSLGATNEKLFF. The CDR3 region has the DNA TGTGCCAGCAGTTTAGGGGCAACTAATGAAAAACTGTTTTTT. The J gene is TRBJ1-4, the V gene TRBV28; D not resolved. The CDR3 totals 14 residues. Trimming left V 2 bases short and J 0 bases short, with 4 bases between. The germline gives CDR1 MDHEN, CDR2 SYDVKM.